This T cell receptor beta chain was recorded in a study of blood T cells in healthy people across ages (dated by TCRdb to the mid-2010s). As for the study more broadly: In model experiments, template switching captured about one uniquely barcoded TCR beta cDNA molecule for every two T cells. Age-related changes in TCR beta repertoire diversity were measured in the study by deep sequencing normalized with unique cDNA molecular identifiers. The donors were divided into four age groups: young (average around 15 years), middle-aged (over 35), aged (approximately 62) and long-lived (about 90). To avoid experimental bias, donors of different ages were randomly spread across the sequencing lanes. The study analyzed two additional independent replicas of 1 million unique cDNA reads from the same blood draw for two donors, one aged 18 to 30 and one aged 80 or older. What the authors observed across the whole study: Because donor CMV infection status was unknown, age-related changes in expanded clonotypes were potentially confounded. A strong correlation was found between observed TCR beta diversity and the percentage of naive T cells measured by flow cytometry. Estimates of total diversity based on one million sequenced T cells were regarded as lower bounds and as underestimates. Compared with the aged group, the long-lived group had more naive CD4+ T cells, fewer expanded clones and increased TCR diversity, a pattern suggesting age selection. Observed TCR beta diversity per million T cells fell roughly linearly with age, and a significant reduction was already apparent by age about 38. Conclusive comparison of naive and antigen-experienced compartments was prevented by the profiling of bulk unsorted PBMCs.

Taken from cysteine to phenylalanine, the CDR3 has 17 residues. Kept here is only the CDR3 DNA, which spans 51 bases and is read in frame from base 1. Trimming takes 2 bases from V and 3 bases from J, and the germline ends sit 19 bases apart. Based on the germline V gene, the CDR1 and CDR2 sequences are SGHTA and FQGTGA. The sample holds a few counts of this clonotype. Which antigen it targets is not known. No base quality values were provided; no much bigger clone lies one nucleotide off. Library preparation used 5' RACE. TCRdb shows the sequencer as Illumina HiSeq 2500. A second PCR of roughly 6 to 11 cycles was run with a J-beta primer mix and a sample-barcoded 5' primer. A unique molecular identifier was introduced onto each TCR beta cDNA molecule by a template-switch 5' adaptor carrying 12 random nucleotides. Each sample yielded at least 3 million CDR3-containing paired-end reads. First-strand cDNA was synthesized from all RNA with the Mint cDNA synthesis kit, primed by a TRBC-specific oligonucleotide. Following uracil-DNA glycosylase treatment, all cDNA underwent a first 18-cycle PCR with the universal primers M1SS and BC2_uni_R. In the source study's methods: Normalization of each sample was performed by random selection of 1 million high-quality reads, each carrying a distinct molecular identifier. Reads sharing molecular identifiers were discarded rather than binned into consensus sequences. MiTCR, with a Q25 quality threshold and the strictest error-elimination algorithm, was used for CDR3 identification, clonotype clustering and error correction. A nonparametric unseen species model with Euler transformation was used to estimate lower-bound total TCR beta diversity. TCRdb ran its own pipeline on the public reads, namely fastp trimming at Q25 and MiXCR clone calling, and kept in-frame beta chains. One record per CDR3 amino acid sequence lists the most common genes and DNA. The V and J calls here are based on TCRdb, not the publication. The sample records about 1.6 million distinct CDR3 sequences, 34% of which are singletons. Around 11% of the sample rests with the top ten.

Systemically healthy Caucasian individuals from Russia, roughly 40 in total and aged about 6 to 90 years, were included as donors. Approximately 9.7 milliliters of peripheral blood were drawn from each donor into EDTA-treated Vacutainer tubes. Ficoll-Paque density-gradient centrifugation was used to isolate PBMCs, with at least 7 million obtained per sample. Trizol reagent was used to extract total RNA from PBMCs, with at least 6 micrograms per sample. For every donor, flow cytometry on a PBMC aliquot measured the percentage of naive CD45RAhigh/CD27high T cells. Sequenced: blood. This TCR came from a woman between 25 and 40 years old in good health. The V and J genes are TRBV7-3 and TRBJ1-2; no D gene call is confident. CDR3 region: CASSLYRERETDYGYTF. The sequence in DNA is TGTGCCAGCAGCTTATATCGTGAGAGGGAGACCGACTATGGCTACACCTTC.